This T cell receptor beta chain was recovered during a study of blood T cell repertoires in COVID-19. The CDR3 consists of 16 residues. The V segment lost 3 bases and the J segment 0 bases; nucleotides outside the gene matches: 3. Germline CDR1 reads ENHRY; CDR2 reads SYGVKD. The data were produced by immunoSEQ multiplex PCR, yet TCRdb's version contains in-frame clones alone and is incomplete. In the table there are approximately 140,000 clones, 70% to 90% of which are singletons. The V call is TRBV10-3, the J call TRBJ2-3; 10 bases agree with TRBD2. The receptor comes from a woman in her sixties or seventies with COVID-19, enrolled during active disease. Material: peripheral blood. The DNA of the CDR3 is TGTGCCATCAGTGATTCTAGCGGGGGTAGCACAGATACGCAGTATTTT. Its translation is CAISDSSGGSTDTQYF.